Following are 30 T cell receptor beta chains from one sample sequenced in a study of T cell changes during pregnancy in multiple sclerosis. TCRdb's table, derived via immunoSEQ multiplex PCR, lists solely in-frame clones and lacks some. The sample records 55,000 to 70,000 clones, 90% being singletons. This sample comprised peripheral blood, obtained in the first trimester of pregnancy. These receptors originate from a female donor in good health, enrolled as a control in a pregnancy study.

The V call is TRBV18, the J call TRBJ1-1; unclear D gene. V was trimmed by 3 bases and J by 11 bases, leaving 16 bases between them. This CDR3 has 13 residues. Germline assignment: CDR1 KGHSH and CDR2 LQKENI. CDR3 sequence (DNA): TGTGCCAGCTCACCCGGTCGTCGGGTGTCGGCTTTCTTT. Its protein product is CASSPGRRVSAFF.

This clone has only one observation. V is TRBV5-4 and J is TRBJ1-2; TRBD1 agrees at 7 bases. CDR3 length: 14 amino acids. Germline V gives CDR1 SGHNT, CDR2 YYREEE (reference sequence). V dropped 6 bases and J dropped 7; count of bases not matched to a gene: 12. Written as DNA, the CDR3 is TGTGCCAGCACCAACGACTGGACAGGAGCTGGCTACACCTTC. Its translation: CASTNDWTGAGYTF.

This clone has only a few counts. The CDR3 loop reads CASSVSSDGGELFF. CDR3 bases: TGTGCCAGCAGTGTATCCAGCGACGGCGGGGAGCTGTTTTTT. The chain employs TRBV6-4 and TRBJ2-2; D is undetermined. Germline CDR1 reads MRHNA; CDR2 reads SNTAGT. The CDR3 is made up of 14 amino acids. The V end was cut by 4 bases, the J end by 7 bases, with 13 bases between.

The chain has TRBV28 and TRBJ2-5, with 7 positions matching TRBD2. CDR3 size: 16 residues. CDR1 is MDHEN and CDR2 is SYDVKM in the germline V gene. V dropped 8 bases and J dropped 2; count of bases not matched to a gene: 14. The CDR3 sequence: CASGGRASARQETQYF. The CDR3 DNA reads TGTGCCAGCGGAGGGAGGGCTAGCGCCCGACAAGAGACCCAGTACTTC.

This clone occurred once. DNA of the CDR3: TGTGCCAGCTCACCACTTGGAGGGAACCACGTTAAGACAGATACGCAGTATTTT. It translates to CASSPLGGNHVKTDTQYF. This sequence joins TRBV18 and TRBJ2-3; D is possibly TRBD2 (6 bases). CDR1 and CDR2 from the germline V gene are KGHSH and LQKENI. CDR3 size: 18 residues. Between the trimmed V and J ends, which lost 1 base and 3 bases, there was a span of 20 bases.

This clone was detected a few times. This chain uses TRBV27 with TRBJ1-2; D call uncertain. CDR3 size: 16 residues. With 6 bases removed from V and 4 bases from J, the gap between germline ends came to 21 bases. The germline V gene has CDR1 MNHEY and CDR2 SMNVEV (reference sequence). The CDR3 DNA reads as TGTGCCAGCAGACCACACACGTCGGGAGGCGGCTATGGCTACACCTTC. This translates into CASRPHTSGGGYGYTF.

This clone was observed a handful of times. The chain uses TRBV5-4 and TRBJ2-3; the match to TRBD1 covers 8 bases. The CDR3 is 14 residues long. The germline V gene encodes CDR1 SGHNT and CDR2 YYREEE (reference sequence). V lost 2 bases to trimming and J lost 6 bases; unmatched junction nucleotides: 5. Written as DNA, the CDR3 is TGTGCCAGCAGCTTTGGACAGGGAGCGGATACGCAGTATTTT. Translated, it gives CASSFGQGADTQYF.

The chain employs TRBV6-1 and TRBJ2-1; no definite D call. The length of the CDR3 is 13 residues. Per the germline V gene, CDR1 is MNHNS and CDR2 is SASEGT. V was cut by 3 bases and J by 2 bases, with 5 bases left in between. CDR3 region: CASSERTYNEQFF. CDR3 in DNA: TGTGCCAGCAGTGAGAGGACCTACAATGAGCAGTTCTTC.

The gene calls are TRBV6-5 and TRBJ2-5, with 7 bases identical to TRBD2. V shed 2 bases, J shed 7 bases, and the junction held 4 bases outside the gene matches. The CDR3 extends over 13 amino acids. In germline, CDR1 is MNHEY, CDR2 SVGAGI. CDR3 protein: CASSYPGTMTQYF. CDR3 coding DNA: TGTGCCAGCAGTTACCCCGGGACTATGACCCAGTACTTC.

The table lists this clone with a count of one. The CDR3 sequence is CTSSQTSTSGSLLGTGELFF. In DNA, the CDR3 is TGCACCAGCAGCCAGACCTCGACTAGCGGGAGCTTGTTAGGCACCGGGGAGCTGTTTTTT. The chain uses TRBV1 and TRBJ2-2; the DNA was not compared with TRBD2, the D call given in the table. TRBV1 is flagged as a pseudogene. CDR3 length equals 20 residues.

This chain uses TRBV5-8 with TRBJ1-2; D is undetermined. The germline gives CDR1 SGHTS, CDR2 YDEGEE. The CDR3 consists of 10 residues. V shed 4 bases and J shed 10 bases, with 8 bases lying between them. CDR3 protein: CASSGAPYTF. The CDR3 DNA follows: TGTGCCAGCAGCGGAGCACCCTACACCTTC. The whole variable domain, remainder taken from reference TRBV5-8 and TRBJ1-2, is EAGVTQSPTHLIKTRGQQATLRCSPISGHTSVYWYQQALGLGLQFLLWYDEGEERNRGNFPPRFSGRQFPNYSSELNVNALELEDSALYLCASSGAPYTFGSGTRLTVV.

This chain joins TRBV29-1 and TRBJ1-4, with D possibly TRBD1 on 5 matching bases. Per germline, CDR1 SQVTM and CDR2 ANQGSEA. This CDR3 comprises 15 residues. Trimming stripped 4 bases from V and 8 bases from J, with 20 bases between. For the CDR3, the DNA is TGCAGCGTTGCTCCCTCGGGGGGGGTAGCAGAAAAACTGTTTTTT. It yields the protein CSVAPSGGVAEKLFF.

The V call is TRBV6-5, the J call TRBJ1-1; the D is unclear. This CDR3 is built from 13 residues. The germline CDR1 and CDR2 sequences are MNHEY and SVGAGI. V was shortened by 0 bases and J by 5 bases, with 7 bases between the two germline ends. The CDR3 reads CASSYSKQTEAFF. Here the CDR3 DNA reads TGTGCCAGCAGTTACTCGAAACAGACTGAAGCTTTCTTT.

The rearrangement joins TRBV2 to TRBJ1-2; unclear D gene. Trimming took 0 bases from V and 5 from J, leaving 7 bases between them. The length of the CDR3 is 13 residues. Germline V CDR1 and CDR2: SNHLY, FYNNEI. CDR3: CASSEAETYGYTF. The CDR3 DNA is TGTGCCAGCAGTGAAGCAGAAACTTATGGCTACACCTTC.

As regards this clone: An end of the junction does not agree with germline; a read error may underlie this. The chain links TRBV19 to TRBJ2-3; TRBD1 matches 9 bases. CDR3 length: 13 residues. Germline CDR1 LNHDA, CDR2 SQIVND (reference sequence). The DNA for the CDR3 is TGCGCCTCGGGACAGGGCCTTGCAGATACGCAGTATTTT. This codes for CASGQGLADTQYF.

This sequence joins TRBV5-4 and TRBJ1-1, with D possibly being TRBD1 (5 bases). Trimming left V 4 bases short and J 5 bases short, with 15 bases between. This CDR3 has 14 residues. CDR1 is SGHNT, CDR2 YYREEE, per germline (reference sequence). The CDR3 loop reads CASSRTQGTTEAFF. The CDR3 DNA reads TGTGCCAGCAGCCGAACCCAGGGAACTACTGAAGCTTTCTTT.

CDR3: CASSLDTTSNYGYTF. The CDR3 DNA sequence: TGTGCCAGCAGCCTGGACACCACCTCTAACTATGGCTACACCTTC. This chain uses TRBV6-1 with TRBJ1-2; the D gene is possibly TRBD1 (5 bases). Trimming removed 6 bases from V and 0 bases from J, with 14 bases in between. The germline V gene encodes CDR1 MNHNS and CDR2 SASEGT. This CDR3 has 15 residues.

The chain uses TRBV28 and TRBJ2-1, with a tentative D call TRBD1 (5 bases). The V end lost 7 bases, the J end lost 10 bases, and 20 bases lay between the germline ends. This CDR3 region has 14 residues. The germline V gene has CDR1 MDHEN and CDR2 SYDVKM. The chain's CDR3 is CASIEYYPPGEQFF. The CDR3 DNA reads as TGTGCCAGCATTGAGTACTACCCACCAGGGGAGCAGTTCTTC.

The chain carries TRBV19 and TRBJ2-7; TRBD2 agrees at 8 bases. V gave up 3 bases and J gave up 5 bases; unmatched junction bases: 9. Germline V gene sequence: CDR1 LNHDA, CDR2 SQIVND (reference sequence). The CDR3 extends over 15 amino acids. The CDR3 nucleotides read TGTGCCAGTAGTATCCTGGCGGGAGGACCCAACGAGCAGTACTTC. The encoded protein is CASSILAGGPNEQYF.

V usage is TRBV7-8 and J usage is TRBJ2-5; maybe TRBD2 (6 bases). Germline V gene data show CDR1 as SGHVS and CDR2 as FQNEAQ. This CDR3 region has 13 residues. V lost 6 bases and J 5 bases, leaving 13 bases between the germline ends. Here the CDR3 reads CASRRGLWETQYF. Here the CDR3 DNA reads TGTGCCAGCAGACGGGGACTTTGGGAGACCCAGTACTTC. Combining the CDR3 with reference TRBV7-8 and TRBJ2-5 gives the whole variable domain GAGVSQSPRYKVAKRGQDVALRCDPISGHVSLFWYQQALGQGPEFLTYFQNEAQLDKSGLPSDRFFAERPEGSVSTLKIQRTQQEDSAVYLCASRRGLWETQYFGPGTRLLVL.

The chain uses TRBV27 and TRBJ2-1, with a possible D match to TRBD1 (6 bases). This CDR3 has 11 residues. The ends were cut back, 6 bases at V and 10 bases at J, with 10 bases in the middle. Germline V gene data show CDR1 as MNHEY and CDR2 as SMNVEV (reference sequence). This CDR3 is CASSQTGEQFF. DNA of the CDR3: TGTGCCAGCAGCCAAACAGGGGAGCAGTTCTTC.

V gene TRBV6-5 combines with J gene TRBJ1-1; D is undetermined. This CDR3 spans 12 amino acids. Between the trimmed V and J ends, which lost 7 bases and 0 bases, there was a span of 6 bases. CDR1 is MNHEY and CDR2 is SVGAGI in the germline V gene. The CDR3 here is CASMGVNTEAFF. The CDR3 nucleotides are TGTGCCAGCATGGGAGTGAACACTGAAGCTTTCTTT.

The CDR3 here is CASSYYRRERGTEAFF. DNA of the CDR3: TGTGCCAGCAGTTACTATCGGAGGGAAAGGGGCACTGAAGCTTTCTTT. The genes are TRBV6-5 and TRBJ1-1; D perhaps matches TRBD1 (5 bases). CDR1 is MNHEY and CDR2 is SVGAGI in the germline V gene. Trimming took 1 base from V and 4 from J, leaving 16 bases between them. The CDR3 spans 16 residues.

In DNA form, the CDR3 reads TGTGCCAGCAGTTTATGGGGCGGTAGGGGTAACACTGAAGCTTTCTTT. Amino acid sequence: CASSLWGGRGNTEAFF. The chain is built from TRBV28 and TRBJ1-1, with a possible D match to TRBD1 (5 bases). Germline values: CDR1 MDHEN, CDR2 SYDVKM. The CDR3 length is 16 residues. V was pared by 0 bases and J by 2 bases, with 13 bases between.

This chain links TRBV27 with TRBJ2-7, with 7 nucleotides matching TRBD2. Germline-derived CDR1 and CDR2 are MNHEY and SMNVEV (reference sequence). This CDR3 is built from 13 residues. Unmatched junction bases numbered 5, after V lost 7 bases and J lost 2 bases. CDR3 region: CASTKGLAYEQYF. The CDR3 bases are TGTGCCAGCACCAAAGGACTAGCCTACGAGCAGTACTTC.

This clone was recorded once. The J gene is TRBJ1-2, the V gene TRBV27, with D possibly matching TRBD1 (5 bases). CDR1 MNHEY and CDR2 SMNVEV come from the germline V gene (reference sequence). With 3 bases removed from V and 6 bases from J, the gap between germline ends came to 8 bases. This CDR3 region has 12 residues. CDR3 coding DNA: TGTGCCAGCAGTTTCCAGGGTCATGGCTACACCTTC. Encoded protein: CASSFQGHGYTF.

The chain joins TRBV7-8 to TRBJ1-1; D might be TRBD1 (6 bases). CDR1 is SGHVS, CDR2 FQNEAQ, per germline. V was pared by 5 bases and J by 3 bases, with 13 bases between. The CDR3 sequence is 14 residues long. The CDR3 sequence: CASSPDRPYTEAFF. The CDR3 DNA follows: TGTGCCAGCAGCCCGGACAGACCGTACACTGAAGCTTTCTTT. Combining the CDR3 with reference TRBV7-8 and TRBJ1-1 gives the whole variable domain GAGVSQSPRYKVAKRGQDVALRCDPISGHVSLFWYQQALGQGPEFLTYFQNEAQLDKSGLPSDRFFAERPEGSVSTLKIQRTQQEDSAVYLCASSPDRPYTEAFFGQGTRLTVV.

J is TRBJ2-1 and V is TRBV6-1; 9 bases fit TRBD2. The CDR3 extends over 15 amino acids. Germline CDR1 and CDR2: MNHNS and SASEGT. The V gene end was trimmed by 6 bases and the J gene end by 6 bases; junction bases not matched to a gene: 9. The DNA for the CDR3 is TGTGCCAGCAGGCCTGCGGGGGGGATATTCAATGAGCAGTTCTTC. Translating gives CASRPAGGIFNEQFF.

The V and J genes are TRBV7-9 and TRBJ1-2; D possibly corresponds to TRBD1 (5 bases). The V end was cut by 5 bases, the J end by 8 bases, with 12 bases between. In germline, CDR1 is SEHNR, CDR2 FQNEAQ (reference sequence). The CDR3 has 12 residues. DNA for the CDR3: TGTGCCAGCAGCCAATTGACAGACGGCTACACCTTC. Translating it yields CASSQLTDGYTF.

The J gene is TRBJ2-1, the V gene TRBV28; 11 bases agree with TRBD2. The CDR3 runs to 15 residues. The V segment lost 6 bases and the J segment 8 bases; nucleotides outside the gene matches: 9. CDR1 is MDHEN and CDR2 is SYDVKM in the germline V gene. The DNA for the CDR3 is TGTGCCAGCAGGACTAGCGGGATCGGGTGGGATGAGCAGTTCTTC. This codes for CASRTSGIGWDEQFF.